This T cell receptor beta chain was recorded in a study of T cell changes during pregnancy in multiple sclerosis. The protocol was immunoSEQ multiplex PCR, while the TCRdb copy is restricted to in-frame clones and leaves out a portion. The sample shows 90,000 to 120,000 clones, 85% to 95% of them seen only once. This CDR3 comprises 15 residues. CDR1 is MNHEY, CDR2 SVGAGI, per germline. The V gene end was trimmed by 0 bases and the J gene end by 3 bases; junction bases not matched to a gene: 5. The TCR originated in a female donor with multiple sclerosis, enrolled in a pregnancy study. The sequencing used peripheral blood, collected in the second trimester of pregnancy. The chain recombines TRBV6-5 with TRBJ2-7, with 7 bases identical to TRBD1. CDR3 DNA sequence: TGTGCCAGCAGTTACTCGAGGGGGCTAGGCTACGAGCAGTACTTC. It yields the protein CASSYSRGLGYEQYF.